This T cell receptor beta chain was captured by sequencing in a study of T cells after yellow fever vaccination. Across the study: Sorting on CD3, CD45RA, CCR7 and CD95 yielded EM, EMRA, CM and Tscm memory subsets. In the case of low-cell-number fractions, SMART-Seq v4 Ultra Low Input was used for preparation.

At least ten counts were recorded for this clonotype. Notes on the study in general: Researchers report a weaker secondary response that nonetheless peaked faster, day 5 versus 15.

5'RACE template switching generated TCR cDNA, adding a universal primer site and UMIs. TCRdb itself ran the 5' RACE reads through MiXCR, one entry per CDR3 protein. The sample has over 10,000 distinct CDR3 sequences; roughly 4.9% are singletons. This specimen was PBMCs, either bulk or a sorted T-cell subset (CD4+, CD8+, memory, or dextramer-sorted; not recorded which), taken 45 days after the yellow fever booster vaccination. This clonotype originated in a man younger than 40 who received the YFV17D yellow fever vaccine.

This CDR3 reads CASSISTGNTGELFF. The CDR3 region has the DNA TGTGCCAGTAGTATTAGCACAGGGAACACCGGGGAGCTGTTTTTT. The chain joins TRBV19 to TRBJ2-2, with D possibly matching TRBD1 (5 bases). CDR3 length: 15 amino acids. Per the germline V gene, CDR1 is LNHDA and CDR2 is SQIVND (reference sequence). Trimming removed 3 bases at V and 1 base at J, with 9 bases between. The whole variable domain, filled in from reference TRBV19 and TRBJ2-2, reads DGGITQSPKYLFRKEGQNVTLSCEQNLNHDAMYWYRQDPGQGLRLIYYSQIVNDFQKGDIAEGYSVSREKKESFPLTVTSAQKNPTAFYLCASSISTGNTGELFFGEGSRLTVL.